The clone carrying this T cell receptor (beta chain) was recorded a few times. The sample belongs to a study of CD8 T cells in Susac syndrome. With random hexamers, reverse transcription was performed on roughly 0.45 to 1 ug of RNA. Each CDR3 protein gets one entry after TCRdb re-called the immunoSEQ multiplex PCR reads with MiXCR. Here the sample spans over 350,000 distinct CDR3 sequences, 85% to 90% being singletons. The TCR sequence derives from a human donor with multiple sclerosis. The sample taken for sequencing was CD8+ T cells from PBMCs.

CDR3 sequence reads: CASSLTASSYNEQFF. DNA of the CDR3: TGTGCCAGCAGTCTGACAGCTAGCTCCTACAATGAGCAGTTCTTC. The chain employs TRBV12-3 or TRBV12-4 and TRBJ2-1; perhaps TRBD1 as D (5 bases). The CDR3 extends over 15 amino acids. The ends were cut back, 5 bases at V and 0 bases at J, with 11 bases in the middle.